This entry concerns a single TCR beta chain. No antigen is known for it. Trimming cost V 6 bases and J 3 bases; bases outside gene matches: 5. This CDR3 has 15 residues. CDR1 is SGHTA, CDR2 FQGTGA, per germline. This specimen comes from a study of T-cell memory formation after mild COVID-19. Study information: In these data, TCR clusters were largely donor specific. General observations from the study: Shrinking CD4+ clones were chiefly CM and EM; CD8+ ones were chiefly EMRA.

Via MiXCR, TCRdb re-called the 5' RACE reads, giving one row per CDR3 protein. Seen here are approximately 490,000 distinct CDR3 sequences, around 21% observed once, and the top ten hold roughly an eighth. The sequencing sample was made of PBMCs or a T cell subset sorted from them (not recorded which). This chain uses TRBV7-3 with TRBJ2-3, with 11 bases that match TRBD2. The sequence derives from an adult woman who had mild COVID-19 (a few samples of this study predate the infection). Cell type and time point are not known. CDR3 DNA sequence: TGTGCCAGCAGATCCTTAGCGGGAGGGACAGATACGCAGTATTTT. Its protein is CASRSLAGGTDTQYF.